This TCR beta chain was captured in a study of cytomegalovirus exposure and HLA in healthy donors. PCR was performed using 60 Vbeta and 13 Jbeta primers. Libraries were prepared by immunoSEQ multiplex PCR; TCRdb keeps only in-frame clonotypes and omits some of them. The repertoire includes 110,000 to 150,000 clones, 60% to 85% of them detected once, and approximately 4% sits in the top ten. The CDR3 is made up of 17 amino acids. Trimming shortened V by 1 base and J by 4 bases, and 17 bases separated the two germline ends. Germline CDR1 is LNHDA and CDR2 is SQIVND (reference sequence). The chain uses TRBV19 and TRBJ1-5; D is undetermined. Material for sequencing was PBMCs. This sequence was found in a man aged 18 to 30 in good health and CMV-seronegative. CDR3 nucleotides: TGTGCCAGTAGTATAGCCGGTGATATGATACCAAATCAGCCCCAGCATTTT. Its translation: CASSIAGDMIPNQPQHF.